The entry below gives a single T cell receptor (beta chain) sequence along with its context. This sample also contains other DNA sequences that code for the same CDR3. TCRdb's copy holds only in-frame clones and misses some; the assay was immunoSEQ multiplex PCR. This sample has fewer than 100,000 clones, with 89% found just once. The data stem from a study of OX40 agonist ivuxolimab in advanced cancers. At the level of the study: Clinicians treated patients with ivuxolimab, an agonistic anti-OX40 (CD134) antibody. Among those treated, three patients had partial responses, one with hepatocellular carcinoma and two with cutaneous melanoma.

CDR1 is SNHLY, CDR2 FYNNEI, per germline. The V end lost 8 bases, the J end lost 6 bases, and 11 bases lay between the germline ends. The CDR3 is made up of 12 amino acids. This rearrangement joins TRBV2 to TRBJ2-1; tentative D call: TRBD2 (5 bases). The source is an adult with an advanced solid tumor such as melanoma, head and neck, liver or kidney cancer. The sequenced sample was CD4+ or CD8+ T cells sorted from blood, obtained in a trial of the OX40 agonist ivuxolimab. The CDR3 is CASRGGPNEQFF. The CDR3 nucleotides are TGTGCCAGCCGTGGAGGACCCAATGAGCAGTTCTTC.